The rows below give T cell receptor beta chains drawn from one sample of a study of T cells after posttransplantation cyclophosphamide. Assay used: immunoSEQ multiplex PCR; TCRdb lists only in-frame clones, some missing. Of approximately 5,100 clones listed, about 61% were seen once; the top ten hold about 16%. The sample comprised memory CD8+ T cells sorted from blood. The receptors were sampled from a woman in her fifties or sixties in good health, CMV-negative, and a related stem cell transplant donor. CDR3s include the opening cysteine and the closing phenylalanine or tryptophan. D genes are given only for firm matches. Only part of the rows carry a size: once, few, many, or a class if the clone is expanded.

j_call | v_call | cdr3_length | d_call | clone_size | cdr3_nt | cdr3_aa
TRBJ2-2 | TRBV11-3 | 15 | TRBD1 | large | TGTGCCAGCAGCCGGACAGGGGGCTTCACCGGGGAGCTGTTTTTT | CASSRTGGFTGELFF
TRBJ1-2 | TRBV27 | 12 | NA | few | TGTGCCGCCCGGGGGGGGGCTTATGGCTACACCTTC | CAARGGAYGYTF
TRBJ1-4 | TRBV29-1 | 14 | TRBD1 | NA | TGCAGCGTTCAAGGGACAGGGGGCGATGAAAAACTGTTTTTT | CSVQGTGGDEKLFF
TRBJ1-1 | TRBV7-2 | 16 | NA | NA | TGTGCCAGCAGCAAGAGACAGGACGAGATGAACACTGAAGCTTTCTTT | CASSKRQDEMNTEAFF
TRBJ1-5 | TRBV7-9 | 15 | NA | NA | TGTGCCAGCAGCTTAGCTTCCACTCCGGGGCAGCCCCAGCATTTT | CASSLASTPGQPQHF
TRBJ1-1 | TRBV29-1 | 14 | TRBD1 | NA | TGCAGCGTAGACAGGGGAGCTGGTAAGCCTGAAGCTTTCTTT | CSVDRGAGKPEAFF
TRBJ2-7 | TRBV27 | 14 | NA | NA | TGTGCCAGCAGGGCGACAGGAAGCTCCTACGAGCAGTACTTC | CASRATGSSYEQYF
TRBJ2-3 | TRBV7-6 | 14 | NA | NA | TGTGCCAGCACCCACAAGGTTGCGGGAGATACGCAGTATTTT | CASTHKVAGDTQYF
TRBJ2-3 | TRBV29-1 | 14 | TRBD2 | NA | TGCAGCGTCCTTAGCGGGAGACGGGCAGATACGCAGTATTTT | CSVLSGRRADTQYF
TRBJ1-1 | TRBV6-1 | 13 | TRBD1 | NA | TGTGCCAGCAGCCTGACAGGGGACACTGAAGCTTTCTTT | CASSLTGDTEAFF
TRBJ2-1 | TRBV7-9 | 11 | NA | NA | TGTGCCAGCAGCTTAGGGCAGGAGCAGTTCTTC | CASSLGQEQFF
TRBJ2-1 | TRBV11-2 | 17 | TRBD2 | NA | TGTGCCAGCAGCCCCCTAGCGGGGGGAGACTATTACAATGAGCAGTTCTTC | CASSPLAGGDYYNEQFF
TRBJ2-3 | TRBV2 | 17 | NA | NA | TGTGCCAGCAGTGAAGCGCTTGGCGGGCCTAGCACAGATACGCAGTATTTT | CASSEALGGPSTDTQYF
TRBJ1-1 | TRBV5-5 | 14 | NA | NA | TGTGCCAGCAGCTTGCACAGGTCGAACACTGAAGCTTTCTTT | CASSLHRSNTEAFF
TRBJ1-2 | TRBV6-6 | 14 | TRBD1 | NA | TGTGCCAGCAGTTACTCAAACAGGGGTGGAGGCTACACCTTC | CASSYSNRGGGYTF
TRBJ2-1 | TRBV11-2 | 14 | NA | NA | TGTGCCAGCAGGGGTTTGGGGGCGCGCAATGAGCAGTTCTTC | CASRGLGARNEQFF
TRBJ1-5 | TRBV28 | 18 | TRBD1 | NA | TGTGCCAGCAGAAGGACAGGGGGCAATCGGAATAGCAATCAGCCCCAGCATTTT | CASRRTGGNRNSNQPQHF
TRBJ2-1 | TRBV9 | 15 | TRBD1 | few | TGTGCCAGCAGTACCACCGGGACAGGGGACAATGAGCAGTTCTTC | CASSTTGTGDNEQFF
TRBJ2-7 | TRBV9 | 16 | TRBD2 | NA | TGTGCCAGCAGCGCCGCTGCGGGGGGTTCGTCCTACGAGCAGTACTTC | CASSAAAGGSSYEQYF
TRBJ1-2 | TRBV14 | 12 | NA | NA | TGTGCCAGCAGCCTCGGGGGGTTTGGCTACACCTTC | CASSLGGFGYTF
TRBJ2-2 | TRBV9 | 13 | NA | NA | TGTGCCAGCAGTGGGGACTTCTCCGGGGAGCTGTTTTTT | CASSGDFSGELFF
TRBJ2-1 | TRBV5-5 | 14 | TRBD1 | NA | TGTGCCAGCAGCTTGCTGGGACAGGTTGATGAGCAGTTCTTC | CASSLLGQVDEQFF
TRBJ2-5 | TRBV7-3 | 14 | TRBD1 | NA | TGTGCCAGCAGCAATACAGGGGGCGGAGAGACCCAGTACTTC | CASSNTGGGETQYF
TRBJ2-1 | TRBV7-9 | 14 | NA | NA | TGTGCCAGCAGCTCCGTGAGCTCCTACAATGAGCAGTTCTTC | CASSSVSSYNEQFF
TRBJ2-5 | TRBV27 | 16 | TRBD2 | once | TGTGCCAGCAGTTCCCTCCTAGCGGGAGACCAAGAGACCCAGTACTTC | CASSSLLAGDQETQYF
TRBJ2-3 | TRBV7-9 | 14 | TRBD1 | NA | TGTGCCAGCCAACAGGGGTTTAGCACAGATACGCAGTATTTT | CASQQGFSTDTQYF
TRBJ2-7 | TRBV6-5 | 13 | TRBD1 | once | TGTGCCAGCAGTTACGTAGGGGGCGACGAGCAGTACTTC | CASSYVGGDEQYF
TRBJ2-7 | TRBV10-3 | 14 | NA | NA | TGTGCCATTGACTCCGGGACGGGGGTAAGGGAGCAGTACTTC | CAIDSGTGVREQYF
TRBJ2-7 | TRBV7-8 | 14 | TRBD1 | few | TGTGCCAGCAGCTTCACACAGGGGGCCGGGGAGCAGTACTTC | CASSFTQGAGEQYF
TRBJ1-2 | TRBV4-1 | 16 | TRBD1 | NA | TGCGCCAGCAGCCAAGAACCCCTAGGGACAGGGTATGGCTACACCTTC | CASSQEPLGTGYGYTF
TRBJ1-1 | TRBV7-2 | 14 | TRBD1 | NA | TGTGCCAGCAGCACTACAGGGGGCTGGACTGAAGCTTTCTTT | CASSTTGGWTEAFF